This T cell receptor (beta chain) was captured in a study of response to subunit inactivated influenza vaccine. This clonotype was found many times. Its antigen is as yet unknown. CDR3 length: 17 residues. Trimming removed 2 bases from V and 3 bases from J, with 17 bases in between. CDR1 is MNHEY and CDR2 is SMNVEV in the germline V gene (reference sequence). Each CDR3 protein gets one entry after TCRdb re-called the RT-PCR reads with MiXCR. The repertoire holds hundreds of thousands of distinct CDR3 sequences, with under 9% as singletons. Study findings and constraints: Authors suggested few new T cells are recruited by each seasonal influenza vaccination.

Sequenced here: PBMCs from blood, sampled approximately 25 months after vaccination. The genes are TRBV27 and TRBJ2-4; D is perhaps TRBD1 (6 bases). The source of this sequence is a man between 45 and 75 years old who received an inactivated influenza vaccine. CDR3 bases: TGTGCCAGCAGTTTACTTGGGGGCGCCGGACGCAAAAACATTCAGTACTTC. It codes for CASSLLGGAGRKNIQYF.